This T cell receptor beta chain was recovered during a study of blood T cell repertoires in COVID-19. Across the whole study: PBMCs, B-cell-depleted T cells, or T cells provided the cDNA or gDNA that made up the material.

CDR1 and CDR2 (germline): MGHRA, YSYEKL. This CDR3 spans 16 amino acids. Trimming took 4 bases from V and 4 from J, leaving 17 bases between them. Generated by immunoSEQ multiplex PCR, the TCRdb table keeps only in-frame clones and is missing some. Found here are roughly 160,000 clones, 80% of them singletons; the top ten hold about 3.4%. The TCR sequence derives from a woman aged 55-69 years who had recovered from COVID-19. Sequenced sample: PBMCs or T cells enriched from blood (not recorded which). V and J are TRBV4-1 and TRBJ1-5; possible D gene TRBD1, 5 bases. DNA of the CDR3: TGCGCCAGCAGCCCACTCGAAGACAGCTTGAATCAGCCCCAGCATTTT. It translates to CASSPLEDSLNQPQHF.